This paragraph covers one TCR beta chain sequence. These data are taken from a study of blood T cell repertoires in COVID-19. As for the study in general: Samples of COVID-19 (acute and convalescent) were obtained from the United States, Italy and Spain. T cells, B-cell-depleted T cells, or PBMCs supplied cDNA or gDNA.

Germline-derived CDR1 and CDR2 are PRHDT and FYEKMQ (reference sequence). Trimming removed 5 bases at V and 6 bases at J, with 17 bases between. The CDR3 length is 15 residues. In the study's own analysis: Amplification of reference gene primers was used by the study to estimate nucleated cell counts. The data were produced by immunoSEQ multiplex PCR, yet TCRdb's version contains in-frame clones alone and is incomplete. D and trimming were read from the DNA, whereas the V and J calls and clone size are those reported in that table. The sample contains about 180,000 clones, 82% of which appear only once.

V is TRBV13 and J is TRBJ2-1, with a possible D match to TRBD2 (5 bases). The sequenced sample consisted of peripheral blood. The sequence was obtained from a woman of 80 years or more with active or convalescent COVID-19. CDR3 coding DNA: TGTGCCAGCAGCGAAAGACTACCTCAGTTCAATGAGCAGTTCTTC. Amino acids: CASSERLPQFNEQFF.